The 22 T cell receptor beta chains reported below all come from one sample, sequenced in a study of PD-L1 blockade in urothelial cancer. The assay was immunoSEQ multiplex PCR, and TCRdb's table has in-frame clones only and misses some. Among around 47,000 clones listed, around 82% were seen once. This sample's time point: peripheral blood 6 weeks after treatment start. Specimen: PBMCs, collected around atezolizumab (anti-PD-L1) treatment. The receptors were gathered from a man in his sixties with urothelial cancer.

The gene calls are TRBV7-8 and TRBJ2-7; D may be TRBD1 (6 bases). Per germline, CDR1 SGHVS and CDR2 FQNEAQ. The CDR3 has 15 residues. V was shortened by 5 bases and J by 0 bases, with 14 bases between the two germline ends. For the CDR3, the DNA is TGTGCCAGCAGCCTGACCGGGACACTCTCCTACGAGCAGTACTTC. Protein product: CASSLTGTLSYEQYF.

The chain couples TRBV18 to TRBJ1-1, with 8 bases that match TRBD1. J lost 2 bases, V lost 4 bases, and 9 bases had no gene match. There are 16 residues in the CDR3. Looked up from germline, CDR1 is KGHSH and CDR2 is LQKENI. This chain's CDR3 is CASSQDRGGSNTEAFF. CDR3 nucleotides: TGTGCCAGCTCACAAGACAGGGGAGGATCAAACACTGAAGCTTTCTTT.

This clone was recorded once. The chain couples TRBV6-6 to TRBJ2-7; TRBD1 might be the D (6 bases). From germline, CDR1 is MNHNY and CDR2 SVGAGI (reference sequence). Trimming left V 1 base short and J 3 bases short, with 10 bases between. This CDR3 has 14 amino acids. CDR3 in amino acids: CASSYLDSLYEQYF. The CDR3 region has the DNA TGTGCCAGCAGTTACTTGGACAGCCTCTACGAGCAGTACTTC.

This clone was seen more than once but under ten times. This rearrangement joins TRBV5-8 to TRBJ1-5, with a possible D match to TRBD1 (5 bases). Per the germline V gene, CDR1 is SGHTS and CDR2 is YDEGEE. The length of the CDR3 is 16 residues. V was pared by 4 bases and J by 0 bases, with 14 bases between. The CDR3, as DNA: TGTGCCAGCAGCGAGTATCGGGGGGATAGCAATCAGCCCCAGCATTTT. It specifies CASSEYRGDSNQPQHF.

The chain combines TRBV18 with TRBJ2-2; TRBD1 is a possible D gene (5 bases). CDR1 and CDR2 from the germline V gene are KGHSH and LQKENI. The V gene lost 0 bases and the J gene lost 1 base, with 9 bases spanning the gap. The CDR3 spans 16 residues. The CDR3 DNA reads TGTGCCAGCTCACCACCGGGGCGCGGGAACACCGGGGAGCTGTTTTTT. Translating gives CASSPPGRGNTGELFF.

The chain recombines TRBV6-1 with TRBJ1-5, with 11 bases identical to TRBD1. The ends lost 5 bases at V and 6 bases at J; junction bases unmatched: 3. CDR1 and CDR2 from the germline V gene are MNHNS and SASEGT. The length of the CDR3 is 14 residues. CDR3 loop: CASSLDRGLQPQHF. The CDR3 nucleotides are TGTGCCAGCAGTCTGGACAGGGGGCTTCAGCCCCAGCATTTT.

This chain links TRBV19 with TRBJ1-1; D is uncertain. CDR1 is LNHDA and CDR2 is SQIVND in the germline V gene (reference sequence). Trimming pared 3 bases from V and 1 base from J, leaving 12 bases between. CDR3 size: 15 residues. The CDR3, as DNA: TGTGCCAGTAGTATTATTGGGTCAGGGAACACTGAAGCTTTCTTT. Translated: CASSIIGSGNTEAFF.

V gene TRBV6-1 combines with J gene TRBJ1-1; D not certain. The V end lost 0 bases, the J end lost 2 bases, and 10 bases lay between the germline ends. The CDR3 sequence is 15 residues long. The germline CDR1 and CDR2 sequences are MNHNS and SASEGT. The CDR3 loop reads CASSEASGFNTEAFF. In DNA, the CDR3 is TGTGCCAGCAGTGAAGCAAGCGGGTTCAACACTGAAGCTTTCTTT.

The chain employs TRBV6-1 and TRBJ2-2, with D possibly being TRBD2 (6 bases). Looked up from germline, CDR1 is MNHNS and CDR2 is SASEGT. V was trimmed by 6 bases and J by 4 bases, leaving 9 bases between them. The CDR3 contains 13 residues. The DNA of the CDR3 is TGTGCCAGCAGGGGACTCCGCACCGGGGAGCTGTTTTTT. It encodes CASRGLRTGELFF.

The V gene is TRBV28, the J gene TRBJ2-1; the match to TRBD2 covers 9 bases. Germline-derived CDR1 and CDR2 are MDHEN and SYDVKM. There are 14 residues in the CDR3. Unmatched junction bases numbered 1, after V lost 5 bases and J lost 2 bases. CDR3 DNA: TGTGCCAGCAGTATAGCGGGAGCCTACAATGAGCAGTTCTTC. Translated: CASSIAGAYNEQFF. The entire variable domain, with the rest obtained from reference TRBV28 and TRBJ2-1, is as follows: DVKVTQSSRYLVKRTGEKVFLECVQDMDHENMFWYRQDPGLGLRLIYFSYDVKMKEKGDIPEGYSVSREKKERFSLILESASTNQTSMYLCASSIAGAYNEQFFGPGTRLTVL.

This clone was seen just once. The rearrangement uses TRBV5-6 and TRBJ1-3; no clear D gene. Germline V gene sequence: CDR1 SGHDT, CDR2 YYEEEE. The CDR3 covers 16 residues. Trimming removed 0 bases at V and 0 bases at J, with 10 bases between. The CDR3 loop is CASSLAGRHSGNTIYF. The DNA for the CDR3 is TGTGCCAGCAGCTTGGCTGGCAGGCACTCTGGAAACACCATATATTTT.

V usage is TRBV5-1 and J usage is TRBJ2-1, with TRBD1 as a possible D gene (6 bases). CDR1 is SGHRS and CDR2 is YFSETQ in the germline V gene. Trimming took 0 bases from V and 5 from J, leaving 12 bases between them. The CDR3 covers 15 residues. CDR3 in DNA: TGCGCCAGCAGCTTGGGGGGGCCCCAAAACAATGAGCAGTTCTTC. Its translation: CASSLGGPQNNEQFF.

The chain couples TRBV5-1 to TRBJ2-3; no reliable D call. There are 14 residues in the CDR3. Germline V CDR1 and CDR2: SGHRS, YFSETQ. V gave up 4 bases and J gave up 2 bases, with 11 bases separating them. CDR3 nucleotides: TGCGCCAGCAGCCTGGGTAGCTACACAGATACGCAGTATTTT. Translation gives CASSLGSYTDTQYF.

The V gene is TRBV5-1, the J gene TRBJ2-1, with TRBD2 matching over 11 bases. The V and J ends lost 4 bases and 7 bases, in that order; junction bases with no gene match: 7. The CDR3 runs 15 residues. CDR1 is SGHRS and CDR2 is YFSETQ in the germline V gene. The chain's CDR3 is CASSLAGGPWNEQFF. The DNA for the CDR3 is TGCGCCAGCAGCCTAGCGGGGGGCCCTTGGAATGAGCAGTTCTTC.

Note on this clone: The identical CDR3 is also encoded by other nucleotide sequences in the sample. The chain uses TRBV6-1 and TRBJ2-7, with D possibly matching TRBD1 (6 bases). This CDR3 region has 14 residues. Trimming took off 3 bases at V and 0 bases at J, with 9 bases between the two ends. Per the germline V gene, CDR1 is MNHNS and CDR2 is SASEGT. CDR3 protein: CASSEGDNSYEQYF. The CDR3 bases are TGTGCCAGCAGTGAGGGGGACAACTCCTACGAGCAGTACTTC.

In DNA, the CDR3 is TGTGCCAGCAGTTACGTTGAAGGTTTGGCGGCTCAGCCCCAGCATTTT. It codes for CASSYVEGLAAQPQHF. This chain uses TRBV6-6 with TRBJ1-5; D gene ambiguous. V was cut by 2 bases and J by 6 bases, with 17 bases left in between. CDR1 and CDR2 from the germline V gene are MNHNY and SVGAGI (reference sequence). This CDR3 is 16 amino acids long.

The rearrangement links TRBV6-1 to TRBJ2-7, with TRBD1 identical over 8 bases. The CDR3 length is 15 residues. V gave up 11 bases and J gave up 4 bases; unmatched junction bases: 16. CDR1 is MNHNS, CDR2 SASEGT, per germline. This CDR3 is CAVTPMMGQAYEQYF. CDR3 nucleotide sequence: TGTGCCGTCACGCCGATGATGGGACAGGCGTACGAGCAGTACTTC.

This sequence joins TRBV28 and TRBJ2-2; D is uncertain. The CDR3 contains 12 residues. Germline V CDR1 and CDR2: MDHEN, SYDVKM. The V end lost 3 bases, the J end lost 7 bases, and 6 bases lay between the germline ends. This CDR3 is CASSFRVGELFF. The CDR3 DNA reads TGTGCCAGCAGTTTTCGGGTCGGGGAGCTGTTTTTT.

The chain combines TRBV2 with TRBJ1-1; 8 bases map to TRBD1. CDR1 SNHLY and CDR2 FYNNEI come from the germline V gene. The J segment lost 12 bases and the V segment lost 3 bases, leaving 12 bases of the junction unmatched. CDR3 length equals 14 residues. The CDR3 coding sequence is TGTGCCAGCAGTGATGGGTCAGGGGGCGACACGACTTTCTTT. It specifies CASSDGSGGDTTFF.

This rearrangement joins TRBV5-1 to TRBJ2-1; the D is unclear. The CDR3 runs 14 residues. Germline CDR1 reads SGHRS; CDR2 reads YFSETQ. V was clipped by 0 bases and J by 5 bases, with 9 bases between them. CDR3 in amino acids: CASSLVESHNEQFF. CDR3 in DNA: TGCGCCAGCAGCTTGGTTGAGTCCCACAATGAGCAGTTCTTC.

This clone occurred a few times. V gene TRBV10-1 combines with J gene TRBJ2-7; tentatively, D is TRBD1 (6 bases). Per germline, CDR1 WNHNN and CDR2 SYGVQD (reference sequence). Between the trimmed V and J ends, which lost 6 bases and 6 bases, there was a span of 15 bases. CDR3 length: 13 residues. The CDR3 here is CASSARLDSEQYF. The CDR3, as DNA: TGCGCCAGCAGCGCCCGACTGGACAGCGAGCAGTACTTC.

The chain uses TRBV4-3 and TRBJ2-1; a weak D match, TRBD2 (6 bases). The CDR3 has 15 residues. Germline CDR1 and CDR2: LGHNA and YSLEER. V was trimmed by 4 bases and J by 7 bases, leaving 17 bases between them. CDR3 sequence (DNA): TGCGCCAGCAGCCCTGCGGCCGGGAGCATGAATGAGCAGTTCTTC. This gives the protein CASSPAAGSMNEQFF.